A selection of T cell receptor beta chains follows, all from one sample in a study of blood T cell repertoires in COVID-19. Measured with immunoSEQ multiplex PCR; TCRdb has only the in-frame clones, and not every one. This table holds some 240,000 clones, about nine tenths found once. Sequenced input: peripheral blood. The receptor set was obtained from a man aged 55 to 70 who had recovered from COVID-19. Each CDR3 is given with its conserved first and last residue. The D gene is left open where the match is weak. Only some rows state a clone size, as once, few, many or a class for expanded clones.

D: -; J: TRBJ1-4; V: TRBV9; size: -; DNA: TGTGCCAGCAGCGTAGGGCACACAACTAATGAAAAACTGTTTTTT; CDR3: CASSVGHTTNEKLFF
D: -; J: TRBJ1-1; V: TRBV5-5; size: -; DNA: TGTGCCAGCAGCTTGCCCCCGGGAGGGTGGACTGAAGCTTTCTTT; CDR3: CASSLPPGGWTEAFF
D: TRBD1; J: TRBJ2-7; V: TRBV24-1; size: -; DNA: TGTGCCACCAGTGACATGGGTCGGGACAGGGCTATCTACGAGCAGTACTTC; CDR3: CATSDMGRDRAIYEQYF
D: -; J: TRBJ1-2; V: TRBV5-6; size: few; DNA: TGTGCCAGCAGCACGGGAGACAACTATGGCTACACCTTC; CDR3: CASSTGDNYGYTF
D: TRBD1; J: TRBJ2-2; V: TRBV19; size: -; DNA: TGTGCCAGTAGTATCCGGCAGGGGGTGGCCGGGGAGCTGTTTTTT; CDR3: CASSIRQGVAGELFF
D: TRBD2; J: TRBJ2-3; V: TRBV3-1/TRBV3-2; size: -; DNA: TGTGCCAGCAGCCAAGTTTCCCGGGGGGGCAGGACAGATACGCAGTATTTT; CDR3: CASSQVSRGGRTDTQYF
D: -; J: TRBJ2-2; V: TRBV20-1; size: once; DNA: TGCAGTGCTAGTTCCAGGCCGAACACCGGGGAGCTGTTTTTT; CDR3: CSASSRPNTGELFF
D: TRBD1; J: TRBJ2-2; V: TRBV4-1; size: -; DNA: TGCGCCAGCAGCCGGGACAGCAACGTCGTCGGGGAGCTGTTTTTT; CDR3: CASSRDSNVVGELFF
D: TRBD2; J: TRBJ2-2; V: TRBV5-1; size: -; DNA: TGCGCCAGCAGCGACACTAGCGGGTGGACCGGGGAGCTGTTTTTT; CDR3: CASSDTSGWTGELFF
D: -; J: TRBJ1-3; V: TRBV3-1/TRBV3-2; size: once; DNA: TGTGCCAGCAGCCCTCAGACAGGTTCCTCTGGAAACACCATATATTTT; CDR3: CASSPQTGSSGNTIYF
D: TRBD2; J: TRBJ2-7; V: TRBV27; size: -; DNA: TGTGCCAGCAGTTCGACGGGGGGATTAACCTACGAGCAGTACTTC; CDR3: CASSSTGGLTYEQYF
D: -; J: TRBJ1-1; V: TRBV6-5; size: -; DNA: TGTGCCAGCAGGGGGGGGACTCCTGAAGCTTTCTTT; CDR3: CASRGGTPEAFF
D: -; J: TRBJ1-2; V: TRBV5-1; size: -; DNA: TGCGCCAGCAGCTTGGAGGGGTATGGCTACACCTTC; CDR3: CASSLEGYGYTF
D: -; J: TRBJ2-1; V: TRBV21-1; size: -; DNA: TGTGCCAGCAGCAAGCTAACAGGGAGCTCCTACAATGAGCAGTTCTTC; CDR3: CASSKLTGSSYNEQFF
D: TRBD1; J: TRBJ2-7; V: TRBV6-1; size: -; DNA: TGTGCCAGCAGTGAAATGGGACAGTTTTACTACGAGCAGTACTTC; CDR3: CASSEMGQFYYEQYF
D: -; J: TRBJ2-2; V: TRBV5-6; size: once; DNA: TGTGCCAGCAGCCTGGGACACATCGGGGAGCTGTTTTTT; CDR3: CASSLGHIGELFF
D: TRBD1; J: TRBJ1-6; V: TRBV6-6; size: -; DNA: TGTGCCAGCACTATGGACAGGGCCAATTCACCCCTCCACTTT; CDR3: CASTMDRANSPLHF
D: -; J: TRBJ1-2; V: TRBV3-1/TRBV3-2; size: -; DNA: TGTGCCAGCAGCCAAAACAGGGATGGCTACACCTTC; CDR3: CASSQNRDGYTF
D: TRBD1; J: TRBJ1-5; V: TRBV19; size: -; DNA: TGTGCCAGTAGACCGGGACAGGGGAGTAGCAATCAGCCCCAGCATTTT; CDR3: CASRPGQGSSNQPQHF